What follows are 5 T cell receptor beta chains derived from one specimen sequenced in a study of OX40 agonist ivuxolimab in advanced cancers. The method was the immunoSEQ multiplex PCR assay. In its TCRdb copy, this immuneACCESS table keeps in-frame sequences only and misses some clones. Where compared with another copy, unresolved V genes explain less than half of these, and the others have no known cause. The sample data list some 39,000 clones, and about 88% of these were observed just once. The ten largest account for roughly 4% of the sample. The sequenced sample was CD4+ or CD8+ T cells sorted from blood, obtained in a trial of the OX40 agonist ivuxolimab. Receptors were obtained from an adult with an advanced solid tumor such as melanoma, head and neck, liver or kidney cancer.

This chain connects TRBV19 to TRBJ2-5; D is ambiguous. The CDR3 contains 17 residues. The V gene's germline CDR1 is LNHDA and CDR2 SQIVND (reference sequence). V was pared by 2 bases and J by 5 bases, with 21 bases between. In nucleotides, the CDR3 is TGTGCCAGTAGTATACGGTACCAGCCCGGCGAGATGGAGACCCAGTACTTC. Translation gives CASSIRYQPGEMETQYF.

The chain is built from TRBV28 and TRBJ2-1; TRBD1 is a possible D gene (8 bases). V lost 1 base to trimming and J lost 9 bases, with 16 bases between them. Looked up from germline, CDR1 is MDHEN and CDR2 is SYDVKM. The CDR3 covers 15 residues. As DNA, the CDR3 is TGTGCCAGCAGTTTATCGTCCACAGGGGGGGGTGAGCAGTTCTTC. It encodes CASSLSSTGGGEQFF.

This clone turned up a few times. The CDR3 DNA sequence: TGTGCCAGCAGTGAACCGTCGACCGGGACAGGAAAATCCTACGAGCAGTACTTC. This sequence encodes CASSEPSTGTGKSYEQYF. The chain uses TRBV25-1 and TRBJ2-7; 8 bases fit TRBD1. CDR1 and CDR2 (germline): MGHDK, SYGVNS. The CDR3 has 18 residues. J lost 1 base, V lost 2 bases, and 13 bases had no gene match.

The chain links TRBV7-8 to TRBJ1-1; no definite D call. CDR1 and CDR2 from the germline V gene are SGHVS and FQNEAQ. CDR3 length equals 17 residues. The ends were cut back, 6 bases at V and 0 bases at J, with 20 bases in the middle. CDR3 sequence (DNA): TGTGCCAGCAGTCACTATCCTGGGCCCCGGATGAACACTGAAGCTTTCTTT. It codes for CASSHYPGPRMNTEAFF.

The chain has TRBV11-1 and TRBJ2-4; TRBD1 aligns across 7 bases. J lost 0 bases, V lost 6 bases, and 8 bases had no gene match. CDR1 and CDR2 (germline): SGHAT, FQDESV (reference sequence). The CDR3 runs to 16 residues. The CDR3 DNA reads TGTGCCAGCAGTCCCGAAGGGGACAGAGCCAAAAACATTCAGTACTTC. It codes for CASSPEGDRAKNIQYF. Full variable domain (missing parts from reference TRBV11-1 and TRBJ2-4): EAEVAQSPRYKITEKSQAVAFWCDPISGHATLYWYRQILGQGPELLVQFQDESVVDDSQLPKDRFSAERLKGVDSTLKIQPAELGDSAMYLCASSPEGDRAKNIQYFGAGTRLSVL.